This TCR beta chain came from a study of Ad26.COV2.S vaccination and SARS-CoV-2 variants. Findings and limits, study-wide: Analyses of TCR breadth and depth may have underestimated total T cell responses. Participants given vaccine showed non-spike TCR breadth similar to that of placebo recipients.

Concerning this clone: The antigen is undetermined.

Sequencing used immunoSEQ multiplex PCR; TCRdb keeps in-frame clones, though not all of them. The sample lists 410,000 or so clones, approximately 92% occurring once. The CDR3 runs to 11 residues. Germline lookup yields CDR1 SGHVS and CDR2 FQNEAQ. V was cut by 2 bases and J by 10 bases, with 8 bases left in between. Treatment here: roughly 19 received Ad26.COV2.S at low or high dose, single or two shots; 5 received placebo; per-sample allocation not given. Sampling happened 63 days after the first vaccine or placebo injection. The donor was a Boston adult aged 18-55 years. An Ad26 vector was used to express Wuhan-strain SARS-CoV-2 spike as the vaccine.

The receptor's source is a person between 18 and 59 years old who received the Ad26.COV2.S COVID-19 vaccine or a placebo. Sequenced material: peripheral blood, taken in a trial of Ad26.COV2.S vaccine versus placebo. The chain joins TRBV7-8 to TRBJ1-2; D not resolved. CDR3 bases: TGTGCCAGCAGCTTAAACGGGTTCTACACCTTC. Translation: CASSLNGFYTF.